This T cell receptor (beta chain) was obtained from a study of T cell responses to AZD1222 COVID-19 vaccine. Study-wide findings and caveats: Repertoire sampling was restricted to post-peak T cell response timepoints.

Method: immunoSEQ multiplex PCR; TCRdb's copy keeps in-frame clones and lacks some. The sample shows 250,000 to 300,000 clones, approximately 94% of them seen only once. This clone was counted a single time. As yet, its antigen is unknown. Here the sequenced sample was peripheral blood, taken 28 days after the second AZD1222 dose. This clonotype was obtained from an adult who received the AZD1222 COVID-19 vaccine.

DNA of the CDR3: TGTGCCAGCATAGGGAGGACAGGACTCGGCTATGGCTACACCTTC. Its translation: CASIGRTGLGYGYTF. The rearrangement links TRBV6-5 to TRBJ1-2, with 7 bases aligning to TRBD1. Losses at the gene ends were 7 bases for V and 4 bases for J; bases not matched to a gene: 12. CDR1 is MNHEY, CDR2 SVGAGI, per germline. This CDR3 region has 15 residues.